Reported below is one T cell receptor beta chain. TCRdb re-called the 5' RACE reads and catalogs CDR3 proteins one per entry, DNA excluded. Its listing shows hundreds of thousands of distinct CDR3 sequences. These data come from a study of T cells expressing NK-cell markers. On the study more broadly: Among the eight sequenced donors, seven tested HCMV-seropositive and one tested seronegative.

The CDR3 runs to 13 residues. Germline V gives CDR1 SNHLY, CDR2 FYNNEI. This rearrangement joins TRBV2 to TRBJ2-5; TCRdb's D gene call, TRBD1, goes unchecked for lack of DNA. The receptor's source is a man aged 18 to 35 in good health. Sequencing used blood T cells: a sorted CD56 or NKG2C T cell subset, CD4+ or CD8+ T cells, or bulk PBMC T cells (not recorded which). CDR3 in amino acids: CASSTGAGETQYF.